The rows below give T cell receptor beta chains drawn from one sample of a study of regulatory T cells in long-lasting Graves disease. MiXCR, applied by TCRdb to the multiplex PCR reads, yields one record per CDR3 protein. The sample yields approximately 470,000 distinct CDR3 sequences, 15% to 20% seen once. These data were also filed under a second study, of T cells in Graves' hyperthyroidism and ophthalmopathy.

Sequencing used peripheral blood mononuclear cells (PBMCs), obtained at new diagnosis, from a patient treated with antithyroid drugs. These receptor sequences come from a man aged 35 to 55 with Graves disease. The conserved cysteine and the conserved F or W are not part of the CDR3 here. Size is omitted from some rows. Given values are once, few, many or a class for expanded clones.

size	V	J	length	CDR3
many	TRBV28	TRBJ1-5	13	ASSPPGGGGQPQH
few	TRBV11-2	TRBJ2-5	12	ASSLKPEQETQY
many	TRBV5-1	TRBJ2-7	13	ASSLGDRRAYEQY
-	TRBV5-1	TRBJ2-2	20	ASSQGPRRASGRALNTGELF
many	TRBV12-3/TRBV12-4	TRBJ2-1	14	ASSPRTSGRWNEQF
-	TRBV19	TRBJ1-2	11	ASSMWWKYGYT
-	TRBV6-1	TRBJ1-1	14	ASSQYRTGGPTEAF
many	TRBV3-1	TRBJ1-2	9	ASSQETRVT
-	TRBV5-1	TRBJ1-6	11	ASSLGEQSPLH
many	TRBV7-8	TRBJ2-3	13	ASTPTGLSADTQY
many	TRBV27	TRBJ2-1	10	ASSRTGREQF
few	TRBV4-1	TRBJ2-1	15	ASSALPGLVAKNEQF
many	TRBV20-1	TRBJ1-1	13	SARDIGQGNTEAF
-	TRBV9	TRBJ2-7	13	ASSPRPGVSGEQY
many	TRBV20-1	TRBJ2-7	12	SARRPSGRYEQY
few	TRBV6-1	TRBJ2-7	14	ASSEALTGGYYEQY
many	TRBV5-1	TRBJ2-3	13	ASSLDGVSTDTQY